Listed here are 13 T cell receptor beta chains from one sample, sequenced in a study of beta chain features in type 1 diabetes. The whole isolated RNA underwent reverse transcription, so sequencing captured expressed TCRB transcripts. Sequencing was performed with immunoSEQ multiplex PCR; in TCRdb, only in-frame clones are kept and a portion is missing. The profile covers roughly 610,000 clones, with 15% appearing a single time and 0.09% to 0.095% taken by the ten largest. Source material: naive CD4+ T cells from blood. These receptors all come from a man aged 18 to 30 in good health.

The rearrangement uses TRBV9 and TRBJ1-2, with 9 positions matching TRBD1. CDR1 is SGDLS and CDR2 is YYNGEE in the germline V gene. V lost 0 bases and J lost 13; bases outside the gene matches: 13. The CDR3 covers 15 residues. This CDR3 is CASSVEPGTGRFATF. The CDR3 DNA follows: TGTGCCAGCAGCGTAGAGCCCGGGACAGGGCGATTCGCCACCTTC.

V usage is TRBV5-4 and J usage is TRBJ2-1; 12 nucleotides agree with TRBD2. The V gene end was trimmed by 4 bases and the J gene end by 4 bases; junction bases not matched to a gene: 6. The CDR3 is made up of 16 amino acids. CDR1 and CDR2 from the germline V gene are SGHNT and YYREEE (reference sequence). CDR3 nucleotide sequence: TGTGCCAGCAGCCCCGGCGGACTAGCGGGATACAATGAGCAGTTCTTC. Encoded protein: CASSPGGLAGYNEQFF.

This clone was seen more than once but under ten times. Distinct nucleotide sequences in the sample also encode this CDR3. This chain joins TRBV18 and TRBJ2-1; D not resolved. The CDR3 contains 13 residues. V was pared by 2 bases and J by 4 bases, with 6 bases between. From germline, CDR1 is KGHSH and CDR2 LQKENI. The CDR3 nucleotides read TGTGCCAGCTCACCAAGGGATTACAATGAGCAGTTCTTC. Translating gives CASSPRDYNEQFF.

This clone has a handful of counts. The genes are TRBV29-1 and TRBJ1-1; D not certain. V gave up 4 bases and J gave up 0 bases, with 9 bases separating them. This CDR3 contains 13 residues. Germline values: CDR1 SQVTM, CDR2 ANQGSEA. The CDR3 is CSVGQLLNTEAFF. CDR3 sequence (DNA): TGCAGCGTTGGGCAGCTCTTGAACACTGAAGCTTTCTTT. Complete variable domain (other parts from reference TRBV29-1 and TRBJ1-1): SAVISQKPSRDICQRGTSLTIQCQVDSQVTMMFWYRQQPGQSLTLIATANQGSEATYESGFVIDKFPISRPNLTFSTLTVSNMSPEDSSIYLCSVGQLLNTEAFFGQGTRLTVV.

This clone was seen a handful of times. The rearrangement uses TRBV28 and TRBJ1-1, with 7 positions matching TRBD1. The CDR3 extends over 12 amino acids. V dropped 2 bases and J dropped 6; count of bases not matched to a gene: 0. CDR1 MDHEN and CDR2 SYDVKM come from the germline V gene. The CDR3 reads CASSLDRAEAFF. CDR3 coding DNA: TGTGCCAGCAGTTTAGACAGGGCTGAAGCTTTCTTT.

J is TRBJ2-5 and V is TRBV11-3; TRBD2 matches 8 bases. J gave up 0 bases and V 5 bases, and 8 bases lay outside the gene matches. CDR1 and CDR2 (germline): SGHNT, YENEEA. This CDR3 region has 16 residues. The chain's CDR3 is CASSLRGGRHQETQYF. Here the CDR3 DNA reads TGTGCCAGCAGCCTGAGGGGCGGGAGGCACCAAGAGACCCAGTACTTC.

Here the CDR3 DNA reads TGTGCCAGCAGTGGCCAGAGCTACGAGCAGTACTTC. Its protein product is CASSGQSYEQYF. The J gene is TRBJ2-7, the V gene TRBV2; the D is unclear. CDR1 and CDR2 (germline): SNHLY, FYNNEI. CDR3 size: 12 residues. V gave up 4 bases and J gave up 3 bases, with 7 bases separating them.

The chain is built from TRBV19 and TRBJ2-6; TRBD2 aligns across 7 bases. CDR1 and CDR2 (germline): LNHDA, SQIVND (reference sequence). CDR3 length: 15 amino acids. V shed 3 bases, J shed 2 bases, and the junction held 1 base outside the gene matches. The CDR3 DNA reads TGTGCCAGTAGTATGGCGGGGGCTGGGGCCAACGTCCTGACTTTC. As protein: CASSMAGAGANVLTF.

The J gene is TRBJ1-1, the V gene TRBV9; D perhaps matches TRBD1 (5 bases). Trimming shortened V by 6 bases and J by 1 base, and 19 bases separated the two germline ends. Germline CDR1 is SGDLS and CDR2 is YYNGEE. The CDR3 spans 16 residues. The DNA for the CDR3 is TGTGCCAGCACCCGGGACGGCAGGCGAGGGAACACTGAAGCTTTCTTT. This encodes CASTRDGRRGNTEAFF.

This clone was counted at least ten times. In the same sample, other DNA sequences code for this CDR3. The J gene is TRBJ1-3, the V gene TRBV7-2, with D uncertain. This CDR3 comprises 12 residues. The germline gives CDR1 SGHTA, CDR2 FQGNSA. The V end lost 2 bases, the J end lost 1 base, and 0 bases lay between the germline ends. CDR3 loop: CASSLSGNTIYF. The CDR3 region has the DNA TGTGCCAGCAGCTTATCTGGAAACACCATATATTTT.

This clone was detected only a few times. CDR3 sequence (DNA): TGTGCCAGCAGCACAAGGGACAGCGGAAACACCATATATTTT. It specifies CASSTRDSGNTIYF. V and J are TRBV28 and TRBJ1-3, with 7 bases aligning to TRBD1. The germline V gene encodes CDR1 MDHEN and CDR2 SYDVKM. The CDR3 sequence is 14 residues long. The V segment lost 6 bases and the J segment 4 bases; nucleotides outside the gene matches: 6.

This clone was seen more than once but under ten times. The V gene is TRBV27, the J gene TRBJ1-5; D is unresolved. V lost 0 bases and J lost 7, with 7 bases in between. The CDR3 sequence is 13 residues long. CDR1 MNHEY and CDR2 SMNVEV come from the germline V gene (reference sequence). CDR3 in amino acids: CASSLSLMQPQHF. The CDR3 region has the DNA TGTGCCAGCAGTTTATCCCTAATGCAGCCCCAGCATTTT.

This clone was found a few times. The gene calls are TRBV4-3 and TRBJ2-7; D is uncertain. Germline CDR1 LGHNA, CDR2 YSLEER. Trimming pared 1 base from V and 0 bases from J, leaving 7 bases between. This CDR3 has 14 amino acids. The CDR3 DNA sequence: TGCGCCAGCAGCCAAGCCCTGAGCTCCTACGAGCAGTACTTC. Translation: CASSQALSSYEQYF.